This T cell receptor beta chain is drawn from a study of graft-versus-host responses after intestinal transplantation. Study-wide findings and caveats: The study associated peak circulating GvH clone levels with early post-transplant HvG declines. Recipient marrow harbored GvH clones, some of which surfaced first in ileum or blood. When patients had graft-donor T cell macrochimerism, their allografts held high graft-versus-host to host-versus-graft clonal ratios.

Comment on this clone: Its antigen is unknown.

This CDR3 is built from 11 residues. V was pared by 2 bases and J by 6 bases, with 4 bases between. Germline-derived CDR1 and CDR2 are MNHEY and SVGAGI. The protocol was immunoSEQ multiplex PCR, while the TCRdb copy is restricted to in-frame clones and leaves out a portion. In the table there are around 18,000 clones, over 70% of which are singletons. The receptor was derived from a human patient who received an intestinal transplant, so some T cells may come from the graft donor. The sample was PBMCs, taken 14 days after transplant. The V gene is TRBV6-5, the J gene TRBJ1-1, with D hard to call. The CDR3 DNA reads TGTGCCAGCAGTTACAGCTCTGAAGCTTTCTTT. This translates into CASSYSSEAFF.